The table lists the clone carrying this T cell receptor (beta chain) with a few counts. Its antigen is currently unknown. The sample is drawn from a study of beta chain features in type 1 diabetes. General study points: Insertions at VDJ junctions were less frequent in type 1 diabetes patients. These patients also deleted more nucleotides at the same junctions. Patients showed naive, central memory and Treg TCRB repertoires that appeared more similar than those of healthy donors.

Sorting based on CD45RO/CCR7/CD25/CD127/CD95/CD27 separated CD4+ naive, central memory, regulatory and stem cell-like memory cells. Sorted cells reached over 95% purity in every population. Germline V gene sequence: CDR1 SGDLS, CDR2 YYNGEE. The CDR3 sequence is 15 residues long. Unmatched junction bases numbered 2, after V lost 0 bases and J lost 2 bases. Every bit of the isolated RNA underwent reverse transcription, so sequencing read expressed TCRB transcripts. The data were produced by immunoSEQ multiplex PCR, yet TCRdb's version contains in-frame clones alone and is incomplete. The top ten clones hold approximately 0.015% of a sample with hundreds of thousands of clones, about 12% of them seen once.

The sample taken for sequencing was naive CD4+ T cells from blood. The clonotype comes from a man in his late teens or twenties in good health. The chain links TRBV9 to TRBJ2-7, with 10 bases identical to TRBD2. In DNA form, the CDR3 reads TGTGCCAGCAGCGTAGCAAGCGGGGGGGCCTACGAGCAGTACTTC. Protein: CASSVASGGAYEQYF.